This passage covers 6 T cell receptor beta chains from one sample sequenced in a study of T-cell memory formation after mild COVID-19. TCRdb redid the calling of the 5' RACE reads with MiXCR, one entry per CDR3 protein. The data hold roughly 110,000 distinct CDR3 sequences, with 17% observed a single time. Sequencing used PBMCs or a T cell subset sorted from them (not recorded which). The source is an adult woman who had mild COVID-19 (a few samples of this study predate the infection). Cell type and time point are not known.

This clonotype was recorded once. The chain combines TRBV9 with TRBJ2-5; tentatively, D is TRBD2 (5 bases). CDR3 length: 14 amino acids. Trimming left V 0 bases short and J 5 bases short, with 11 bases between. Germline V lookup: CDR1 SGDLS, CDR2 YYNGEE. The CDR3 loop is CASSVESGRETQYF. CDR3 coding DNA: TGTGCCAGCAGCGTAGAAAGCGGCCGGGAGACCCAGTACTTC.

This chain joins TRBV2 and TRBJ2-1; 10 nucleotides match TRBD2. The V gene's germline CDR1 is SNHLY and CDR2 FYNNEI. The CDR3 runs to 16 residues. Trimming removed 2 bases from V and 8 bases from J; junction bases left unmatched: 9. The CDR3 DNA reads TGTGCCAGCAGTGAATCTCCGGGACTAGCGTACGATGAGCAGTTCTTC. Its translation: CASSESPGLAYDEQFF.

The V gene is TRBV4-1, the J gene TRBJ2-7; 8 bases match TRBD1. J lost 5 bases, V lost 6 bases, and 9 bases had no gene match. Looked up from germline, CDR1 is MGHRA and CDR2 is YSYEKL. This CDR3 has 14 residues. CDR3 DNA sequence: TGCGCCAGCAGGGAGGACAGGGTAAAGAACGAGCAGTACTTC. It translates to CASREDRVKNEQYF.

This clonotype came up a few times. The chain recombines TRBV29-1 with TRBJ2-2; tentatively, D is TRBD1 or TRBD2 (5 bases each). The CDR3 loop spans 15 amino acids. The germline V gene has CDR1 SQVTM and CDR2 ANQGSEA. V gave up 3 bases and J gave up 2 bases, with 13 bases separating them. The CDR3 region has the DNA TGCAGCGTTGAGGGACGGGATATTAACACCGGGGAGCTGTTTTTT. It is translated as CSVEGRDINTGELFF.

The J gene is TRBJ2-3, the V gene TRBV2, with D unresolved. Germline V gene sequence: CDR1 SNHLY, CDR2 FYNNEI. This CDR3 has 12 amino acids. V was shortened by 1 base and J by 6 bases, with 5 bases between the two germline ends. The CDR3 here is CASSEVRDTQYF. The CDR3 region has the DNA TGTGCCAGCAGTGAAGTCCGGGATACGCAGTATTTT. Together with reference TRBV2 and TRBJ2-3, the CDR3 gives the full variable domain: EPEVTQTPSHQVTQMGQEVILRCVPISNHLYFYWYRQILGQKVEFLVSFYNNEISEKSEIFDDQFSVERPDGSNFTLKIRSTKLEDSAMYFCASSEVRDTQYFGPGTRLTVL.

This clonotype has a count of ten or more. The chain combines TRBV19 with TRBJ2-3; D remains ambiguous. Germline values: CDR1 LNHDA, CDR2 SQIVND (reference sequence). CDR3 size: 12 residues. The germline V and J ends were trimmed by 5 bases and 6 bases, with 9 bases remaining between them. For the CDR3, the DNA is TGTGCCAGTAGTGTGCTAGGGGATACGCAGTATTTT. Its protein is CASSVLGDTQYF. The full variable domain, with the rest looked up from reference TRBV19 and TRBJ2-3, is DGGITQSPKYLFRKEGQNVTLSCEQNLNHDAMYWYRQDPGQGLRLIYYSQIVNDFQKGDIAEGYSVSREKKESFPLTVTSAQKNPTAFYLCASSVLGDTQYFGPGTRLTVL.